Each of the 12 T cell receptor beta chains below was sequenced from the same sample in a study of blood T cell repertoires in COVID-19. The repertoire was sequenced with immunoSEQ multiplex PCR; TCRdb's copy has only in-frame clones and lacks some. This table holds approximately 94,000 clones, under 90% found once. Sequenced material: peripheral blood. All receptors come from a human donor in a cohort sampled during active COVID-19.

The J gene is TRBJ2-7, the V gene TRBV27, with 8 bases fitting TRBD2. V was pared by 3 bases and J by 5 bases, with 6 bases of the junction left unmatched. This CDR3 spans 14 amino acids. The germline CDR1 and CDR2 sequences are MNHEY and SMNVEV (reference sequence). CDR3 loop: CASSFSGSYHEQYF. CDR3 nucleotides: TGTGCCAGCAGTTTCAGCGGGAGTTACCACGAGCAGTACTTC.

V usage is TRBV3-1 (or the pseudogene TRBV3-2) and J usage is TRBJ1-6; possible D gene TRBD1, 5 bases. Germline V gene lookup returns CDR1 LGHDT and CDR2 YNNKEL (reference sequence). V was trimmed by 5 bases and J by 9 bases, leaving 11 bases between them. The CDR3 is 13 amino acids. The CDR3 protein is CASSARDSSPLHF. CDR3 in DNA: TGTGCCAGCAGCGCCCGAGACAGTTCACCCCTCCACTTT.

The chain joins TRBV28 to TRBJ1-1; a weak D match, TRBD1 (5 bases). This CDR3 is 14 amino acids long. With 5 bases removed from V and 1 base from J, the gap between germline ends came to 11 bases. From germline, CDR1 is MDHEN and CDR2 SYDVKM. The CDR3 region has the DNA TGTGCCAGCAGTGTTATAACAGGGAACACTGAAGCTTTCTTT. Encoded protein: CASSVITGNTEAFF.

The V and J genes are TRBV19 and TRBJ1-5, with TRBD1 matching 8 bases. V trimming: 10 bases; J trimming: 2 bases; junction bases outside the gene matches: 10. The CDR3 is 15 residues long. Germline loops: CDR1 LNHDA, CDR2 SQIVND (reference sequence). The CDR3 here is CATKDRAGGNQPQHF. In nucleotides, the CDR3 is TGTGCCACCAAGGACAGGGCGGGGGGCAATCAGCCCCAGCATTTT.

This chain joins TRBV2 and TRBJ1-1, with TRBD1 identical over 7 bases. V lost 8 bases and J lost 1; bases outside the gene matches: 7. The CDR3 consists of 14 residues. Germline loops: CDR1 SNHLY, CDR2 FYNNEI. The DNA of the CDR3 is TGTGCCAGCTCGCGACAGGGACCGAACACTGAAGCTTTCTTT. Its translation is CASSRQGPNTEAFF.

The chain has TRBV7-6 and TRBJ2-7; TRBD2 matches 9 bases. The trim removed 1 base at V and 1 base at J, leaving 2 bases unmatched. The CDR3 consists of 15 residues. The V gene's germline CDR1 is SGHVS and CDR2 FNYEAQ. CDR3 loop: CASSLVTSGSYEQYF. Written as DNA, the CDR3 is TGTGCCAGCAGCTTAGTAACTAGCGGGTCCTACGAGCAGTACTTC.

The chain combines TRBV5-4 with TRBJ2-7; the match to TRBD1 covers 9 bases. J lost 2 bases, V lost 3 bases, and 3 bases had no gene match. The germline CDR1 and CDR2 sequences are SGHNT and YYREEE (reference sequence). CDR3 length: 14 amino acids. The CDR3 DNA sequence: TGTGCCAGCAGCTCCGGGACAGGGACCTACGAGCAGTACTTC. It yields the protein CASSSGTGTYEQYF. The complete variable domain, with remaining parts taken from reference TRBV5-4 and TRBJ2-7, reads ETGVTQSPTHLIKTRGQQVTLRCSSQSGHNTVSWYQQALGQGPQFIFQYYREEENGRGNFPPRFSGLQFPNYSSELNVNALELDDSALYLCASSSGTGTYEQYFGPGTRLTVT.

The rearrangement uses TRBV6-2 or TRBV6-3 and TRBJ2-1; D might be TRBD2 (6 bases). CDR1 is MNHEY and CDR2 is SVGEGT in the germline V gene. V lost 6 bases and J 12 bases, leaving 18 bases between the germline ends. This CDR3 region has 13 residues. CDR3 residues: CASSPGSWGGQFF. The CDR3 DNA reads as TGTGCCAGCAGCCCGGGGTCCTGGGGAGGGCAGTTCTTC.

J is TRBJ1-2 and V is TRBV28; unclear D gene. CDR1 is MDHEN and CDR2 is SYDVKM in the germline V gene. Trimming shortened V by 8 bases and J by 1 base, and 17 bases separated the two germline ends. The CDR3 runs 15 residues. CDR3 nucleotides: TGTGCCAGCGTAACGGATTCTCAGGTTAACTATGGCTACACCTTC. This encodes CASVTDSQVNYGYTF.

CDR3 sequence (DNA): TGTGCCATTTCCCCTACTAGCGGGGGCTACAATGAGCAGTTCTTC. Translated: CAISPTSGGYNEQFF. The rearrangement joins TRBV10-3 to TRBJ2-1; 11 bases are shared with TRBD2. Germline V gene data show CDR1 as ENHRY and CDR2 as SYGVKD. Losses at the gene ends were 9 bases for V and 3 bases for J; bases not matched to a gene: 7. The length of the CDR3 is 15 residues.

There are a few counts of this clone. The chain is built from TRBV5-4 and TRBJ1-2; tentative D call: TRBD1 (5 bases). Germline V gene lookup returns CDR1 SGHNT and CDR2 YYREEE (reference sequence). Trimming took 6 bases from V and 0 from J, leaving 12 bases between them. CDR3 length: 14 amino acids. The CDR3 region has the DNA TGTGCCAGCACTTCGGGGGAGTCTAACTATGGCTACACCTTC. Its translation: CASTSGESNYGYTF.

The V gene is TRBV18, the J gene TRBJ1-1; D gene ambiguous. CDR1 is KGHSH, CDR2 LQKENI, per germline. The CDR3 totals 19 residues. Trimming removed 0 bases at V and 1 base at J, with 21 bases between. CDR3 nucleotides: TGTGCCAGCTCACCACCGGGCAGCAGTATGATTTTTGGGAACACTGAAGCTTTCTTT. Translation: CASSPPGSSMIFGNTEAFF.